Listed below are T cell receptor beta chains from one sample, sequenced in a study of T cells after yellow fever vaccination. One entry per CDR3 protein results from TCRdb running MiXCR on the 5' RACE reads. The data show 250,000 to 400,000 distinct CDR3 sequences, over 3.5% seen once. The starting material was PBMCs, obtained 5 days after the yellow fever booster vaccination. The source of these receptors is a man aged 18 to 30 who received the YFV17D yellow fever vaccine. The CDR3 runs from the conserved cysteine through the conserved F or W. D genes are given only for firm matches. Clone size, where shown, is once, few, many, or a class for clones that have expanded.

v_call: TRBV30
clone_size: few
d_call: TRBD2
j_call: TRBJ2-5
cdr3_nt: TGTGCCTGGGTAGCGGGAGGGGAGACCCAGTACTTC
cdr3_aa: CAWVAGGETQYF

v_call: TRBV7-2
clone_size: few
d_call: -
j_call: TRBJ2-4
cdr3_nt: TGTGCCAGCAGCTTAGTCTATCACATTCAGTACTTC
cdr3_aa: CASSLVYHIQYF

v_call: TRBV24-1
clone_size: many
d_call: -
j_call: TRBJ2-3
cdr3_nt: TGTGCCACCAGTGATTCCCCCGCTGAGACGCAGTATTTT
cdr3_aa: CATSDSPAETQYF

v_call: TRBV5-1
clone_size: many
d_call: -
j_call: TRBJ2-5
cdr3_nt: TGCGCCAGCAGCGACCCCACGGAGGAAATGACCCAGTACTTC
cdr3_aa: CASSDPTEEMTQYF

v_call: TRBV11-2
clone_size: many
d_call: -
j_call: TRBJ1-5
cdr3_nt: TGTGCCAGCAGCGGAGGGACTGGGGGCGGGAATCAGCCCCAGCATTTT
cdr3_aa: CASSGGTGGGNQPQHF

v_call: TRBV5-1
clone_size: many
d_call: -
j_call: TRBJ2-6
cdr3_nt: TGCGCCAGCAGCTTTTCTGTCTCTGGGGCCAACGTCCTGACTTTC
cdr3_aa: CASSFSVSGANVLTF

v_call: TRBV12-5
clone_size: few
d_call: -
j_call: TRBJ2-2
cdr3_nt: TGTGCTAGTGGTTTGGATGAGGAGCTGTTTTTT
cdr3_aa: CASGLDEELFF

v_call: TRBV12-3/TRBV12-4
clone_size: -
d_call: TRBD1
j_call: TRBJ1-2
cdr3_nt: TGTGCCAGCAGTGATCGGACAGGGGCTAACTATGGCTACACCTTC
cdr3_aa: CASSDRTGANYGYTF

v_call: TRBV6-2/TRBV6-3
clone_size: few
d_call: TRBD1
j_call: TRBJ1-5
cdr3_nt: TGTGCCACCGATGGACAGGAGAAATATAGCAATCAGCCCCAGCATTTT
cdr3_aa: CATDGQEKYSNQPQHF

v_call: TRBV12-3/TRBV12-4
clone_size: -
d_call: -
j_call: TRBJ2-5
cdr3_nt: TGTGCCAGCAGTTTTCGGGGCAGTTCTCAAGAGACCCAGTACTTC
cdr3_aa: CASSFRGSSQETQYF

v_call: TRBV4-2
clone_size: -
d_call: TRBD1
j_call: TRBJ2-5
cdr3_nt: TGTGCCAGCAGCCAAGACGGCACCGGGACAGGGGTTTCGACCCAGTACTTC
cdr3_aa: CASSQDGTGTGVSTQYF

v_call: TRBV12-3/TRBV12-4
clone_size: -
d_call: -
j_call: TRBJ2-5
cdr3_nt: TGTGCCAGCAAATCCGGAGGGACAGCCCAAGAGACCCAGTACTTC
cdr3_aa: CASKSGGTAQETQYF

v_call: TRBV7-9
clone_size: -
d_call: -
j_call: TRBJ2-1
cdr3_nt: TGTGCCAGCACCCTTGACAGCGAAAGGGCCAGTGAGCAGTTCTTC
cdr3_aa: CASTLDSERASEQFF

v_call: TRBV30
clone_size: few
d_call: TRBD1
j_call: TRBJ1-2
cdr3_nt: TGTGCCTGGACAGGGGGCCTCTTTTATGGCTACACCTTC
cdr3_aa: CAWTGGLFYGYTF

v_call: TRBV2
clone_size: -
d_call: TRBD2
j_call: TRBJ2-2
cdr3_nt: TGTGCCAACAGCGGGGGTCGGGGGACCGGGGAGCTGTTTTTT
cdr3_aa: CANSGGRGTGELFF

v_call: TRBV7-3
clone_size: many
d_call: -
j_call: TRBJ2-3
cdr3_nt: TGTGCCAGCAGCTTAACTGGGGGGTCAGATACGCAGTATTTT
cdr3_aa: CASSLTGGSDTQYF

v_call: TRBV7-2
clone_size: many
d_call: -
j_call: TRBJ1-1
cdr3_nt: TGTGCCAGCAGTACCAACGCCCCCACTGAAGCTTTCTTT
cdr3_aa: CASSTNAPTEAFF

v_call: TRBV20-1
clone_size: few
d_call: -
j_call: TRBJ1-6
cdr3_nt: TGCAGTGCTAGAAGCAGCGCCGATTCACCCCTCCACTTT
cdr3_aa: CSARSSADSPLHF

v_call: TRBV4-1
clone_size: few
d_call: -
j_call: TRBJ2-6
cdr3_nt: TGCGCCAGCAGCCCCGGCGGGGCGCGAATGTACGGGGCCAACGTCCTGACTTTC
cdr3_aa: CASSPGGARMYGANVLTF

v_call: TRBV6-1
clone_size: few
d_call: TRBD2
j_call: TRBJ2-3
cdr3_nt: TGTGCCATCCAGACTAGCCGGGCGACAGATACGCAGTATTTT
cdr3_aa: CAIQTSRATDTQYF

v_call: TRBV7-8
clone_size: many
d_call: TRBD1
j_call: TRBJ2-7
cdr3_nt: TGTGCCAGCAGGCAAGACAGGGGACCATCCTACGAGCAGTACTTC
cdr3_aa: CASRQDRGPSYEQYF

v_call: TRBV20-1
clone_size: few
d_call: -
j_call: TRBJ2-5
cdr3_nt: TGCAGTGCTGGGCCGACGTCCGGCCGGGAGACCCAGTACTTC
cdr3_aa: CSAGPTSGRETQYF

v_call: TRBV28
clone_size: -
d_call: -
j_call: TRBJ1-2
cdr3_nt: TGTGCCAGCAGACTGACAGGATTATATGGCTACACCTTC
cdr3_aa: CASRLTGLYGYTF

v_call: TRBV3-1
clone_size: many
d_call: -
j_call: TRBJ2-1
cdr3_nt: TGTGCCAGCAGCCAAGATAGGGGCTACAATGAGCAGTTCTTC
cdr3_aa: CASSQDRGYNEQFF

v_call: TRBV4-3
clone_size: few
d_call: TRBD1
j_call: TRBJ2-7
cdr3_nt: TGCGCCAGCAGCCAATACTTAACAGGGGGATACGAGCAGTACTTC
cdr3_aa: CASSQYLTGGYEQYF

v_call: TRBV9
clone_size: few
d_call: TRBD1
j_call: TRBJ2-7
cdr3_nt: TGTGCCAGCAGCGTAGGAACCTCCGGACAGGGGATTTTGTACGAGCAGTACTTC
cdr3_aa: CASSVGTSGQGILYEQYF

v_call: TRBV6-5
clone_size: -
d_call: -
j_call: TRBJ1-6
cdr3_nt: TGTGCCAGCAGTTACGAGGGGGACGGGTCCTATAATTCACCCCTCCACTTT
cdr3_aa: CASSYEGDGSYNSPLHF

v_call: TRBV18
clone_size: many
d_call: TRBD2
j_call: TRBJ2-1
cdr3_nt: TGTGCCAGCTCACTCCGGGGACTAGCGGACAATGAGCAGTTCTTC
cdr3_aa: CASSLRGLADNEQFF

v_call: TRBV4-3
clone_size: few
d_call: -
j_call: TRBJ2-5
cdr3_nt: TGCGCCAGCAGCCCAGACCCTTGGAACAGGGAAGAGACCCAGTACTTC
cdr3_aa: CASSPDPWNREETQYF

v_call: TRBV6-5
clone_size: few
d_call: -
j_call: TRBJ2-2
cdr3_nt: TGTGCCAGCAGTTACTCACAGGGCGGAAACACCGGGGAGCTGTTTTTT
cdr3_aa: CASSYSQGGNTGELFF

v_call: TRBV11-2
clone_size: -
d_call: TRBD2
j_call: TRBJ2-3
cdr3_nt: TGTGCCAGCAGCTTTATAGCGGGGCCGACCCCAGATACGCAGTATTTT
cdr3_aa: CASSFIAGPTPDTQYF

v_call: TRBV7-9
clone_size: many
d_call: -
j_call: TRBJ2-1
cdr3_nt: TGTGCCAGCAGCTTATTCGGCCAGAATGAGCAGTTCTTC
cdr3_aa: CASSLFGQNEQFF

v_call: TRBV12-3/TRBV12-4
clone_size: -
d_call: TRBD1
j_call: TRBJ2-5
cdr3_nt: TGTGCCAGCAGTTCACGCCCTACAGGGGAAGAGACCCAGTACTTC
cdr3_aa: CASSSRPTGEETQYF

v_call: TRBV5-1
clone_size: many
d_call: -
j_call: TRBJ2-6
cdr3_nt: TGCGCCAGCAGATTGAGGTCCGGGGCCAACGTCCTGACTTTC
cdr3_aa: CASRLRSGANVLTF

v_call: TRBV6-6
clone_size: -
d_call: TRBD2
j_call: TRBJ2-3
cdr3_nt: TGTGCCATCCAGGGACTAGCGGGGGAAGCAGATACGCAGTATTTT
cdr3_aa: CAIQGLAGEADTQYF

v_call: TRBV5-1
clone_size: many
d_call: -
j_call: TRBJ2-3
cdr3_nt: TGCGCCAGCAGCAACCAGGGTTTGGCTAGCACAGATACGCAGTATTTT
cdr3_aa: CASSNQGLASTDTQYF

v_call: TRBV24-1
clone_size: -
d_call: TRBD2
j_call: TRBJ2-1
cdr3_nt: TGTGCCACCAGACGGGGGGATAATGAGCAGTTCTTC
cdr3_aa: CATRRGDNEQFF

v_call: TRBV5-1
clone_size: few
d_call: TRBD1
j_call: TRBJ2-3
cdr3_nt: TGCGCCAGCAGCTTGGCTGTACAGGGGGGATCAGATACGCAGTATTTT
cdr3_aa: CASSLAVQGGSDTQYF

v_call: TRBV5-1
clone_size: few
d_call: -
j_call: TRBJ2-1
cdr3_nt: TGCGCCAGCAGCATCCCGGAGGGGTTCTACAATGAGCAGTTCTTC
cdr3_aa: CASSIPEGFYNEQFF

v_call: TRBV4-3
clone_size: many
d_call: -
j_call: TRBJ2-4
cdr3_nt: TGCGCCAGCAGCCAAGACAGAGGATACATTCAGTACTTC
cdr3_aa: CASSQDRGYIQYF

v_call: TRBV20-1
clone_size: -
d_call: -
j_call: TRBJ1-4
cdr3_nt: TGCAGTGGTAGCCGGGACAACGGGAATGAAAAACTGTTTTTT
cdr3_aa: CSGSRDNGNEKLFF

v_call: TRBV7-6
clone_size: few
d_call: TRBD1
j_call: TRBJ1-5
cdr3_nt: TGTGCCAGCAGCGCACTTCCGGGACAGGGGGCGCGGCAGCCCCAGCATTTT
cdr3_aa: CASSALPGQGARQPQHF

v_call: TRBV20-1
clone_size: many
d_call: -
j_call: TRBJ2-3
cdr3_nt: TGCAGTGCTAGAGATCTGGACAGCGGCACAGATACGCAGTATTTT
cdr3_aa: CSARDLDSGTDTQYF

v_call: TRBV29-1
clone_size: -
d_call: -
j_call: TRBJ2-2
cdr3_nt: TGCAGCGCCGCCTCCCTATCCACGACTGGCGAGCTGTTTTTT
cdr3_aa: CSAASLSTTGELFF

v_call: TRBV15
clone_size: -
d_call: -
j_call: TRBJ1-6
cdr3_nt: TGTGCCACCAGCAGAGTGGGCTTTGGCAATTCACCCCTCCACTTT
cdr3_aa: CATSRVGFGNSPLHF

v_call: TRBV7-2
clone_size: -
d_call: -
j_call: TRBJ2-4
cdr3_nt: TGTGCCAGCAGCCCCTGGGGGGAAGCCAAAAACATTCAGTACTTC
cdr3_aa: CASSPWGEAKNIQYF

v_call: TRBV5-6
clone_size: many
d_call: -
j_call: TRBJ2-2
cdr3_nt: TGTGCCAGCAGCTTCAGGGGTATTGCCGGGGAGCTGTTTTTT
cdr3_aa: CASSFRGIAGELFF

v_call: TRBV7-9
clone_size: few
d_call: TRBD1
j_call: TRBJ1-2
cdr3_nt: TGTGCCAGCAGCTTTCAGGGGGGAATTAACTATGGCTACACCTTC
cdr3_aa: CASSFQGGINYGYTF

v_call: TRBV9
clone_size: few
d_call: -
j_call: TRBJ1-3
cdr3_nt: TGTGCCAGCAGCTCCTACGGGGCGGGAAACACCATATATTTT
cdr3_aa: CASSSYGAGNTIYF